The sequence of this T cell receptor beta chain was determined in a study of blood T cells in healthy people across ages. Findings and caveats of the study: It was found that TCR beta diversity correlated strongly with the percentage of naive T cells. Long-lived donors exceeded aged donors in naive CD4+ cells and diversity. Across the age range, TCR beta diversity per million T cells fell in a roughly linear way.

A second about 7 to 12 cycle PCR used barcoded and J-beta primers. Each cDNA was tagged by a template-switch adaptor containing 12 random nucleotides. Each CDR3 protein gets one entry after TCRdb re-called the 5' RACE reads with MiXCR. This sample has 600,000 to 800,000 distinct CDR3 sequences, with roughly half found just once. This CDR3 region has 13 residues. V was shortened by 5 bases and J by 12 bases, with 17 bases between the two germline ends. From germline, CDR1 is MNHEY and CDR2 SVGEGT. A remark on this clonotype: Its antigen remains unknown.

The sequence derives from an elderly woman in good health. Source material: blood. The chain combines TRBV6-2 or TRBV6-3 with TRBJ1-5; D remains unclear. DNA of the CDR3: TGTGCCAGCAGTAAGACGGAGGTGGTTCTCCAGCATTTT. It codes for CASSKTEVVLQHF.